This is a list of T cell receptor beta chains from one sample in a study of blood T cell repertoires in COVID-19. Sequencing used immunoSEQ multiplex PCR; TCRdb keeps in-frame clones, though not all of them. This sample has under 150,000 clones; approximately 83% occur once, and the top ten carry 18%. The sequenced sample was peripheral blood. Every receptor here comes from a woman in her forties or fifties who had recovered from COVID-19. CDR3s include the opening cysteine and the closing phenylalanine or tryptophan. Each record gives: clone size, D gene, J gene, V gene, CDR3 protein, CDR3 DNA. D genes are given only for firm matches. Clone size appears in some rows only: once, few, many, or a class for an expanded clone.

- TRBD2 TRBJ2-1 TRBV19 CASSTRLAGTYNEQFF TGTGCCAGTAGTACCAGACTAGCGGGGACCTACAATGAGCAGTTCTTC
- TRBD2 TRBJ2-3 TRBV2 CASSGLAGADTQYF TGTGCCAGCAGTGGACTAGCGGGGGCAGATACGCAGTATTTT
- - TRBJ1-3 TRBV27 CASSSSGFSGNTIYF TGTGCCAGCAGTTCCTCAGGGTTCTCTGGAAACACCATATATTTT
- - TRBJ1-2 TRBV24-1 CATSTELNYGYTF TGTGCCACCAGTACAGAATTAAACTATGGCTACACCTTC
- TRBD1 TRBJ2-3 TRBV18 CASSHHRGPTDTQYF TGTGCCAGCTCACATCACAGGGGCCCCACAGATACGCAGTATTTT
- TRBD1 TRBJ2-3 TRBV19 CASSTRQGGTDTQYF TGTGCCAGTAGTACGAGACAGGGGGGCACAGATACGCAGTATTTT
- TRBD1 TRBJ1-1 TRBV7-9 CASRGQTEAFF TGTGCCAGCAGGGGACAGACTGAAGCTTTCTTT
- - TRBJ1-6 TRBV7-9 CASSYSGSDSPLHF TGTGCCAGCAGCTACAGTGGGAGCGATTCACCCCTCCACTTT
- - TRBJ1-1 TRBV5-1 CASSLAPGTEAFF TGCGCCAGCAGCTTGGCTCCGGGGACTGAAGCTTTCTTT
- TRBD1 TRBJ2-3 TRBV5-4 CASRTGQGATDTQYF TGTGCCAGCAGAACGGGACAGGGGGCGACAGATACGCAGTATTTT
- TRBD2 TRBJ2-1 TRBV19 CASRPGLAVYNEQFF TGTGCCAGTAGGCCGGGACTAGCGGTGTACAATGAGCAGTTCTTC
few - TRBJ1-1 TRBV2 CASRSYFGGGDTEAFF TGTGCCAGCAGATCCTATTTCGGGGGTGGGGACACTGAAGCTTTCTTT
- - TRBJ1-2 TRBV7-9 CASSLAAGPNYGYTF TGTGCCAGCAGCTTAGCCGCAGGGCCAAACTATGGCTACACCTTC
- - TRBJ1-2 TRBV11-3 CASSLTQANIEGYTF TGTGCCAGCAGCTTAACACAGGCTAATATAGAAGGCTACACCTTC
- TRBD1 TRBJ1-1 TRBV15 CATSSGTGGTEAFF TGTGCCACCAGCTCCGGGACAGGGGGAACTGAAGCTTTCTTT
- TRBD1 TRBJ2-1 TRBV18 CASSPRQEGGREQFF TGTGCCAGCTCACCAAGGCAAGAAGGGGGCCGTGAGCAGTTCTTC
- - TRBJ1-2 TRBV18 CASSPYGRYGYTF TGTGCCAGCTCACCTTACGGTCGTTATGGCTACACCTTC
- TRBD2 TRBJ2-1 TRBV10-2 CASKLAGGRHGEQFF TGCGCCAGCAAGCTAGCGGGGGGCCGTCATGGAGAGCAGTTCTTC
- TRBD1 TRBJ2-3 TRBV5-4 CASSLPGTGGSTDTQYF TGTGCCAGCAGCTTGCCCGGGACAGGGGGTAGCACAGATACGCAGTATTTT
- - TRBJ2-5 TRBV10-3 CAISESLEETQYF TGTGCCATCAGTGAGTCCCTAGAGGAGACCCAGTACTTC
- TRBD2 TRBJ2-3 TRBV11-2 CASSSLKRGGLDTQYF TGTGCCAGCAGCTCCCTCAAGCGGGGGGGCCTAGATACGCAGTATTTT
- TRBD1 TRBJ2-7 TRBV7-2 CASSLGWTGGYEQYF TGTGCCAGCAGCTTAGGCTGGACAGGTGGCTACGAGCAGTACTTC
once - TRBJ1-4 TRBV3-1/TRBV3-2 CASSQDSEGGKLFF TGTGCCAGCAGCCAAGATTCAGAGGGTGGGAAACTGTTTTTT
- TRBD1 TRBJ2-1 TRBV5-6 CASSLMDRNEQFF TGTGCCAGCAGCCTGATGGACAGGAATGAGCAGTTCTTC
- TRBD2 TRBJ2-7 TRBV11-3 CASSSPGLAGNKSVCEQYF TGTGCCAGCAGCTCCCCGGGACTAGCGGGAAATAAATCAGTCTGCGAGCAGTACTTC
once - TRBJ2-1 TRBV9 CASSPSPGSLYVEQFF TGTGCCAGCAGCCCCTCCCCAGGGTCCCTTTACGTCGAGCAGTTCTTC
few TRBD1 TRBJ1-3 TRBV3-1/TRBV3-2 CASSHLTGYSGNTIYF TGTGCCAGCAGCCACTTGACAGGGTACTCTGGAAACACCATATATTTT
- - TRBJ1-2 TRBV6-1 CASSELQTIYGYTF TGTGCCAGCAGTGAATTGCAGACTATCTATGGCTACACCTTC
- TRBD1 TRBJ1-2 TRBV10-3 CAISGRQGDEVIRGYTF TGTGCCATCAGTGGTAGACAGGGGGATGAGGTGATACGTGGCTACACCTTC
- TRBD1 TRBJ1-3 TRBV3-1/TRBV3-2 CASSQGWRTGGNTIYF TGTGCCAGCAGCCAAGGCTGGCGGACAGGGGGAAACACCATATATTTT
- - TRBJ1-4 TRBV19 CASKDTSGFREKLFF TGTGCCAGTAAAGATACGTCAGGGTTTAGGGAAAAACTGTTTTTT
- TRBD1 TRBJ2-2 TRBV2 CATKATGGPGELFF TGTGCCACCAAGGCGACAGGGGGCCCCGGGGAGCTGTTTTTT
- TRBD2 TRBJ2-2 TRBV10-3 CAITSGLRTGELFF TGTGCCATCACTAGCGGGCTACGCACCGGGGAGCTGTTTTTT
- TRBD1 TRBJ1-6 TRBV6-1 CASSDTGASRRSPLHF TGTGCCAGCAGTGATACAGGGGCAAGCCGGCGTTCACCCCTCCACTTT
once - TRBJ2-1 TRBV11-1 CASSLPNNREQFF TGTGCCAGCAGCTTGCCAAATAACAGGGAGCAGTTCTTC
- - TRBJ1-2 TRBV5-1 CASSLAGGAANYGYTF TGCGCCAGCAGCTTGGCGGGGGGGGCAGCCAACTATGGCTACACCTTC
- TRBD2 TRBJ2-1 TRBV5-8 CASSRGGYNEQFF TGTGCCAGCAGCCGGGGGGGGTACAATGAGCAGTTCTTC
few - TRBJ2-7 TRBV3-1/TRBV3-2 CASSSFGRTYEQYF TGTGCCAGCAGCTCTTTCGGCAGGACCTACGAGCAGTACTTC
- TRBD2 TRBJ2-1 TRBV19 CASSIDSGNYNEQFF TGTGCCAGTAGTATAGATAGCGGGAACTACAATGAGCAGTTCTTC
- TRBD2 TRBJ2-3 TRBV5-1 CASSLTSGPITTDTQYF TGCGCCAGCAGCTTGACTAGCGGGCCGATTACCACAGATACGCAGTATTTT
- TRBD2 TRBJ2-3 TRBV13 CASSARLAGGTDTQYF TGTGCCAGCAGCGCCAGACTAGCGGGGGGCACAGATACGCAGTATTTT
once - TRBJ2-3 TRBV6-5 CASSYRETVDTQYF TGTGCCAGCAGTTACAGGGAGACGGTGGATACGCAGTATTTT
- TRBD2 TRBJ2-3 TRBV5-4 CASSLLSSGRSTDTQYF TGTGCCAGCAGCTTGTTATCGAGCGGGAGGTCAACAGATACGCAGTATTTT
many TRBD2 TRBJ2-1 TRBV7-9 CASRLESGGAREQFF TGTGCCAGCAGACTGGAGTCCGGGGGGGCCCGTGAGCAGTTCTTC
- TRBD2 TRBJ2-3 TRBV7-9 CASSLGQTSGSTDTQYF TGTGCCAGCAGCTTAGGCCAGACTAGCGGGAGCACAGATACGCAGTATTTT
- - TRBJ1-4 TRBV7-8 CASSLGRLNEKLFF TGTGCCAGCAGCTTGGGGAGGCTTAATGAAAAACTGTTTTTT
- - TRBJ2-3 TRBV5-1 CASSLNGDSTDTQYF TGCGCCAGCAGCTTGAACGGGGATAGCACAGATACGCAGTATTTT
- TRBD1 TRBJ2-4 TRBV27 CASSPLGQGTVKNIQYF TGTGCCAGCAGTCCCCTGGGACAGGGGACGGTCAAAAACATTCAGTACTTC
- TRBD2 TRBJ2-3 TRBV6-2/TRBV6-3 CASSYTELAGGSDTQYF TGTGCCAGCAGTTACACTGAACTAGCGGGAGGGTCAGATACGCAGTATTTT
- - TRBJ1-1 TRBV9 CASSGAAVHTEAFF TGTGCCAGCAGCGGCGCGGCAGTTCATACTGAAGCTTTCTTT
- - TRBJ2-1 TRBV19 CASSIIVGGGNNEQFF TGTGCCAGTAGTATAATCGTGGGCGGGGGCAACAATGAGCAGTTCTTC
- TRBD1 TRBJ1-1 TRBV11-2 CASSPSQGMYTEAFF TGTGCCAGCAGCCCTTCACAGGGGATGTACACTGAAGCTTTCTTT
- - TRBJ2-3 TRBV20-1 CSASSMAGKGTDTQYF TGCAGTGCTAGTTCGATGGCAGGGAAGGGGACAGATACGCAGTATTTT
- - TRBJ1-1 TRBV7-3 CASSFTASTEAFF TGTGCCAGCAGCTTCACTGCGTCCACTGAAGCTTTCTTT
once - TRBJ2-5 TRBV6-2/TRBV6-3 CASSLAETQYF TGTGCCAGCAGTCTAGCGGAGACCCAGTACTTC